The 25 T cell receptor beta chains listed next were all sequenced from one sample in a study of cytomegalovirus exposure and HLA in healthy donors. Amplification used 60 Vbeta primers and 13 Jbeta primers. The table came from immunoSEQ multiplex PCR; TCRdb's copy has only in-frame clones and leaves some out. The sample consists of approximately 200,000 clones, 78% of them appearing once. The sequencing sample was made of PBMCs. These receptors originate from a woman aged 30 to 39 in good health and CMV-seropositive.

A remark on this clone: The same CDR3 can be traced to other DNA sequences in this sample. The CDR3 sequence is CASSESGQHLMNTEAFF. The CDR3 DNA sequence: TGTGCCAGCAGTGAATCGGGACAGCATCTCATGAACACTGAAGCTTTCTTT. The chain is built from TRBV2 and TRBJ1-1; 7 nucleotides agree with TRBD1. With 2 bases clipped from V and 0 bases from J, the junction kept 9 bases outside the gene matches. CDR3 length: 17 amino acids. CDR1 SNHLY and CDR2 FYNNEI come from the germline V gene.

This rearrangement joins TRBV5-4 to TRBJ2-7; D may be TRBD1 (6 bases). Germline assignment: CDR1 SGHNT and CDR2 YYREEE (reference sequence). This CDR3 region has 16 residues. The V gene lost 3 bases and the J gene lost 3 bases, with 19 bases spanning the gap. CDR3 coding DNA: TGTGCCAGCAGCTCAACGGGACACCAACTCTACTACGAGCAGTACTTC. Translated, it gives CASSSTGHQLYYEQYF.

The chain uses TRBV15 and TRBJ1-5; no definite D call. The germline V gene has CDR1 LNHNV and CDR2 YYDKDF (reference sequence). V was cut by 4 bases and J by 4 bases, with 5 bases left in between. CDR3 length equals 12 residues. The CDR3 protein is CATSTLNQPQHF. The CDR3 DNA sequence: TGTGCCACCAGCACTTTAAATCAGCCCCAGCATTTT. The variable domain in full, with the rest retrieved from reference TRBV15 and TRBJ1-5, is DAMVIQNPRYQVTQFGKPVTLSCSQTLNHNVMYWYQQKSSQAPKLLFHYYDKDFNNEADTPDNFQSRRPNTSFCFLDIRSPGLGDTAMYLCATSTLNQPQHFGDGTRLSIL.

This clone was recorded once. The chain joins TRBV18 to TRBJ2-7; 10 bases fit TRBD2. With V trimmed by 3 bases and J by 1 base, 12 bases remained unmatched. The germline V gene encodes CDR1 KGHSH and CDR2 LQKENI. The CDR3 runs 18 residues. CDR3 DNA sequence: TGTGCCAGCTCACCCCTGAGTAGGCTAGCGGGGGTATCCTACGAGCAGTACTTC. It specifies CASSPLSRLAGVSYEQYF.

The DNA for the CDR3 is TGTGCCAGCAGCAAAATAGGTGGCCGAGGAGACTATGGCTACACCTTC. This gives the protein CASSKIGGRGDYGYTF. The chain is built from TRBV21-1 and TRBJ1-2. TRBV21-1 has pseudogene status. This CDR3 is built from 16 residues.

This clone appeared a few times. V gene TRBV27 combines with J gene TRBJ2-6, with D possibly matching TRBD1 (5 bases). Germline CDR1 reads MNHEY; CDR2 reads SMNVEV (reference sequence). The CDR3 contains 15 residues. The V gene lost 5 bases and the J gene lost 2 bases, with 10 bases spanning the gap. The CDR3 DNA reads TGTGCCAGCAGTCTGACCAGGGCTGGGGCCAACGTCCTGACTTTC. This gives the protein CASSLTRAGANVLTF.

The genes are TRBV11-2 and TRBJ2-7, with 7 bases lining up with TRBD1. J gave up 3 bases and V 3 bases, and 5 bases lay outside the gene matches. Germline V gene sequence: CDR1 SGHAT, CDR2 FQNNGV. The CDR3 runs 14 residues. The CDR3 sequence: CASSFHRGYYEQYF. In DNA form, the CDR3 reads TGTGCCAGCAGCTTCCACAGGGGCTACTACGAGCAGTACTTC.

V is TRBV7-9 and J is TRBJ2-1; TRBD2 matches at 9 bases. The CDR3 length is 18 residues. Germline V lookup: CDR1 SEHNR, CDR2 FQNEAQ (reference sequence). J lost 5 bases, V lost 3 bases, and 14 bases had no gene match. CDR3 region: CASSFHSGGVSSDNEQFF. In nucleotides, the CDR3 is TGTGCCAGCAGCTTTCATAGCGGGGGCGTCTCTAGCGACAATGAGCAGTTCTTC.

V and J are TRBV7-2 and TRBJ2-7; D is perhaps TRBD1 (5 bases). Deletions cut 1 base from V and 4 bases from J, with 8 bases between. This CDR3 has 13 residues. Germline CDR1 SGHTA, CDR2 FQGNSA. The chain's CDR3 is CASSLVGDYEQYF. The CDR3 DNA reads as TGTGCCAGCAGCTTAGTAGGGGATTACGAGCAGTACTTC.

This clone was detected only a few times. The V gene is TRBV19, the J gene TRBJ1-1; 7 nucleotides agree with TRBD1. CDR3 size: 19 residues. Trimming took 7 bases from V and 1 from J; bases not matched to a gene: 21. Germline V gives CDR1 LNHDA, CDR2 SQIVND (reference sequence). The DNA of the CDR3 is TGTGCCAGTAAACACTCCAACAAAAACAGGGGAAAGGCGAACACTGAAGCTTTCTTT. This gives the protein CASKHSNKNRGKANTEAFF.

This chain uses TRBV5-1 with TRBJ1-4, with D uncertain. The CDR3 runs to 14 residues. Germline loops: CDR1 SGHRS, CDR2 YFSETQ. Trimming pared 0 bases from V and 7 bases from J, leaving 10 bases between. In DNA form, the CDR3 reads TGCGCCAGCAGCTTGGGAGGGAAAGTTGAAAAACTGTTTTTT. The encoded protein is CASSLGGKVEKLFF.

This chain joins TRBV10-1 and TRBJ2-1, with a weak D call TRBD1 (6 bases). CDR3 length: 15 residues. The ends were cut back, 4 bases at V and 4 bases at J, with 14 bases in the middle. From germline, CDR1 is WNHNN and CDR2 SYGVQD (reference sequence). CDR3 DNA: TGCGCCAGCAGTGTACTAGGGGGAACTTACAATGAGCAGTTCTTC. This sequence encodes CASSVLGGTYNEQFF.

The chain is built from TRBV7-6 and TRBJ2-7; TRBD1 agrees at 10 bases. Trimming at V came to 5 bases and at J to 4 bases, leaving 8 bases not matched to a gene. The germline V gene has CDR1 SGHVS and CDR2 FNYEAQ. This CDR3 spans 15 amino acids. CDR3 loop: CASSRSGTGAYEQYF. The CDR3 region has the DNA TGTGCCAGCAGCCGCTCCGGGACAGGGGCTTACGAGCAGTACTTC.

The rearrangement links TRBV4-2 to TRBJ2-7, with D tentatively TRBD2 (5 bases). With 4 bases removed from V and 2 bases from J, the gap between germline ends came to 15 bases. The CDR3 has 15 amino acids. Per the germline V gene, CDR1 is LGHNA and CDR2 is YNFKEQ. The DNA for the CDR3 is TGTGCCAGCAGCCCCCTAAACTCGGGGACCTACGAGCAGTACTTC. Its translation is CASSPLNSGTYEQYF.

The chain links TRBV7-9 to TRBJ1-1, with D uncertain. Trimming cost V 1 base and J 0 bases, with 9 bases left between them. The CDR3 contains 15 residues. CDR1 is SEHNR, CDR2 FQNEAQ, per germline (reference sequence). The CDR3 spells CASSLGRVLNTEAFF. DNA of the CDR3: TGTGCCAGCAGCTTAGGGCGGGTGCTGAACACTGAAGCTTTCTTT.

This chain connects TRBV5-1 to TRBJ2-3; 16 bases align to TRBD2. CDR1 is SGHRS, CDR2 YFSETQ, per germline. This CDR3 has 19 amino acids. Trimming at V came to 3 bases and at J to 2 bases, leaving 9 bases not matched to a gene. DNA for the CDR3: TGCGCCAGCAGCTCGGGACTAGCGGGGGGGCCACGGGCCACAGATACGCAGTATTTT. Encoded protein: CASSSGLAGGPRATDTQYF.

The chain combines TRBV5-1 with TRBJ2-6, with TRBD1 identical over 8 bases. Germline-derived CDR1 and CDR2 are SGHRS and YFSETQ. The CDR3 loop spans 18 amino acids. V gave up 5 bases and J gave up 0 bases; unmatched junction bases: 10. CDR3 nucleotides: TGCGCCAGCAGAAATCGACAGGGGATTAGCTCTGGGGCCAACGTCCTGACTTTC. Translation: CASRNRQGISSGANVLTF.

DNA of the CDR3: TGTGCCAGCAGTGTTGAGTCCGAGCAGTACTTC. Translating gives CASSVESEQYF. The gene calls are TRBV2 and TRBJ2-7, with D unclear. V was clipped by 4 bases and J by 6 bases, with 7 bases between them. Germline V gene data show CDR1 as SNHLY and CDR2 as FYNNEI. This CDR3 is 11 amino acids long.

The V and J genes are TRBV5-8 and TRBJ2-1, with TRBD2 as a possible D gene (5 bases). CDR3 length equals 12 residues. The germline V gene has CDR1 SGHTS and CDR2 YDEGEE. Trimming stripped 3 bases from V and 7 bases from J, with 8 bases between. Here the CDR3 reads CASSSPGNEQFF. The CDR3 DNA follows: TGTGCCAGCAGCTCCCCGGGAAATGAGCAGTTCTTC.

V usage is TRBV27 and J usage is TRBJ1-2, with D possibly being TRBD1 (5 bases). CDR1 is MNHEY, CDR2 SMNVEV, per germline (reference sequence). This CDR3 contains 14 residues. Trimming removed 4 bases from V and 6 bases from J, with 15 bases in between. The CDR3 spells CASSWARGGNGYTF. The CDR3 nucleotides read TGTGCCAGCAGTTGGGCTCGGGGGGGGAATGGCTACACCTTC.

This clone was detected a few times. The chain uses TRBV4-1 and TRBJ2-5; D may be TRBD2 (6 bases). V lost 5 bases and J 4 bases, leaving 17 bases between the germline ends. Germline loops: CDR1 MGHRA, CDR2 YSYEKL. CDR3 length equals 15 residues. CDR3 sequence: CASSGYQPGGETQYF. Written as DNA, the CDR3 is TGCGCCAGCAGCGGCTACCAGCCCGGGGGAGAGACCCAGTACTTC.

The chain joins TRBV6-6 to TRBJ2-7; D perhaps matches TRBD1 (6 bases). The CDR3 loop spans 14 amino acids. With 4 bases removed from V and 3 bases from J, the gap between germline ends came to 13 bases. Germline CDR1 reads MNHNY; CDR2 reads SVGAGI (reference sequence). CDR3 in DNA: TGTGCCAGCAGTTTTGGGACACGGAACTACGAGCAGTACTTC. It yields the protein CASSFGTRNYEQYF.

The chain recombines TRBV10-3 with TRBJ1-2, with 7 nucleotides matching TRBD1. Germline V gene lookup returns CDR1 ENHRY and CDR2 SYGVKD. V dropped 6 bases and J dropped 6; count of bases not matched to a gene: 7. The CDR3 sequence is 13 residues long. The CDR3 sequence is CAISRGQRDGYTF. CDR3 coding DNA: TGTGCCATCAGCAGGGGACAGCGAGATGGCTACACCTTC.

This chain uses TRBV9 with TRBJ2-7; TRBD2 is a possible D gene (5 bases). V dropped 4 bases and J dropped 3 bases, with 8 bases sitting between them. From germline, CDR1 is SGDLS and CDR2 YYNGEE. The CDR3 spans 12 residues. CDR3 coding DNA: TGTGCCAGCAGCCCCGGGAACTACGAGCAGTACTTC. Protein sequence: CASSPGNYEQYF.

In nucleotides, the CDR3 is TGTGCCAGCAGACAGGGTAATTCAGGAAACACCATATATTTT. It codes for CASRQGNSGNTIYF. The genes are TRBV27 and TRBJ1-3; possible D gene TRBD1, 6 bases. The CDR3 is 14 residues long. Germline-derived CDR1 and CDR2 are MNHEY and SMNVEV (reference sequence). V lost 6 bases to trimming and J lost 4 bases, with 13 bases between them.